Shown below are 22 T cell receptor beta chains from a single sample sequenced in a study of cytomegalovirus exposure and HLA in healthy donors. This PCR relied on a set of 60 Vbeta primers and 13 Jbeta primers. Some clones are missing from TCRdb's copy, which holds only in-frame ones; the method was immunoSEQ multiplex PCR. Of around 200,000 clones listed, 75% to 90% are singletons. Sequencing was done on a sample of PBMCs. These TCRs come from a man aged 45 to 65 in good health and CMV-seronegative.

The V call is TRBV27, the J call TRBJ1-1; 11 bases agree with TRBD1. CDR3 length equals 16 residues. V shed 5 bases, J shed 4 bases, and the junction held 9 bases outside the gene matches. From germline, CDR1 is MNHEY and CDR2 SMNVEV (reference sequence). CDR3 DNA sequence: TGTGCCAGCAGTCCGAGGACAGGGGGCGCAGGCACTGAAGCTTTCTTT. It encodes CASSPRTGGAGTEAFF.

V and J are TRBV9 and TRBJ2-1, with D tentatively TRBD1 (6 bases). This CDR3 spans 16 amino acids. The V end lost 3 bases, the J end lost 5 bases, and 18 bases lay between the germline ends. Germline-derived CDR1 and CDR2 are SGDLS and YYNGEE. CDR3 sequence (DNA): TGTGCCAGCAGCGCCCCACAGGGCACCCTGAACAATGAGCAGTTCTTC. Protein product: CASSAPQGTLNNEQFF.

As concerns this clone: Other DNA sequences in this specimen translate into the identical CDR3. Here the CDR3 DNA reads TGTGCCAGCAGTTTACGGGGAGCTAACTATGGCTACACCTTC. Translated, it gives CASSLRGANYGYTF. The J gene is TRBJ1-2, the V gene TRBV28; D is ambiguous. The CDR3 covers 14 residues. Germline CDR1 MDHEN, CDR2 SYDVKM. Trimming left V 2 bases short and J 0 bases short, with 7 bases between.

Turning to this clone: The same CDR3 also results from other DNA sequences found in this sample. This chain links TRBV19 with TRBJ1-2; 8 positions agree with TRBD1. The CDR3 totals 13 residues. Germline V CDR1 and CDR2: LNHDA, SQIVND (reference sequence). The V and J ends lost 4 bases and 3 bases, in that order; junction bases with no gene match: 1. Here the CDR3 reads CASSKGQDYGYTF. The CDR3 coding sequence is TGTGCCAGTAGTAAGGGACAGGACTATGGCTACACCTTC. The whole variable domain, filled in from reference TRBV19 and TRBJ1-2, reads DGGITQSPKYLFRKEGQNVTLSCEQNLNHDAMYWYRQDPGQGLRLIYYSQIVNDFQKGDIAEGYSVSREKKESFPLTVTSAQKNPTAFYLCASSKGQDYGYTFGSGTRLTVV.

Worth noting for this clone: Compared with germline, one end of the junction differs, possibly owing to a read error. This chain connects TRBV30 to TRBJ2-1; tentatively, D is TRBD1 (5 bases). The CDR3 is 14 residues long. Germline V gene lookup returns CDR1 GTSNPN and CDR2 SVGIG (reference sequence). The CDR3 loop is CARSAGRIYNEQFF. CDR3 bases: TGTGCCCGGAGTGCAGGGCGCATCTACAATGAGCAGTTCTTC. The whole variable domain, filled in from reference TRBV30 and TRBJ2-1, reads SQTIHQWPATLVQPVGSPLSLECTVEGTSNPNLYWYRQAAGRGLQLLFYSVGIGQISSEVPQNLSASRPQDRQFILSSKKLLLSDSGFYLCARSAGRIYNEQFFGPGTRLTVL.

A word on this clone: At one of its ends the junction is not consistent with the germline gene, which may arise from a read error. The rearrangement uses TRBV9 and TRBJ2-1, with TRBD2 matching 12 bases. Germline-derived CDR1 and CDR2 are SGDLS and YYNGEE. CDR3 length: 14 amino acids. The CDR3 protein is CASSVQASGGGRIF. The CDR3 DNA reads as TGTGCCAGCAGCGTACAGGCTAGCGGGGGGGGTCGAATCTTC.

This clone came up a few times. The chain is built from TRBV15 and TRBJ2-5; D possibly corresponds to TRBD2 (6 bases). This CDR3 is 15 amino acids long. Trimming shortened V by 1 base and J by 3 bases, and 12 bases separated the two germline ends. From germline, CDR1 is LNHNV and CDR2 YYDKDF (reference sequence). The CDR3: CATSRASRGKETQYF. The CDR3 nucleotides read TGTGCCACCAGCAGAGCGTCGCGGGGTAAAGAGACCCAGTACTTC.

This clone came up once. The rearrangement links TRBV28 to TRBJ2-7, with TRBD1 as a possible D gene (6 bases). The CDR3 loop spans 15 amino acids. Deletions cut 3 bases from V and 0 bases from J, with 12 bases between. Germline V CDR1 and CDR2: MDHEN, SYDVKM. The CDR3 sequence is CASSLEQGISYEQYF. CDR3 nucleotide sequence: TGTGCCAGCAGTTTGGAACAGGGTATCTCCTACGAGCAGTACTTC.

The gene calls are TRBV5-1 and TRBJ2-3; 8 nucleotides agree with TRBD1. J gave up 1 base and V 2 bases, and 0 bases lay outside the gene matches. The CDR3 is made up of 14 amino acids. Germline assignment: CDR1 SGHRS and CDR2 YFSETQ. CDR3 bases: TGCGCCAGCAGCTTACAGGGGGGCACAGATACGCAGTATTTT. Translating gives CASSLQGGTDTQYF.

The rearrangement uses TRBV7-2 and TRBJ1-2, with 7 bases lining up with TRBD1. CDR3 length: 13 residues. Germline lookup yields CDR1 SGHTA and CDR2 FQGNSA. After removal of 5 bases from V and 7 bases from J, the junction contained 7 bases not matched to a gene. The CDR3 sequence: CASSKDRDSGYTF. The DNA for the CDR3 is TGTGCCAGCAGCAAAGACAGGGACAGTGGCTACACCTTC.

This rearrangement joins TRBV10-2 to TRBJ2-2; TRBD2 matches at 13 bases. CDR1 and CDR2 (germline): WSHSY, SAAADI. This CDR3 is built from 15 residues. CDR3 bases: TGCTCAACTAGCGGGGGGGCCTCGAACACCGGGGAGCTGTTTTTT. This translates into CSTSGGASNTGELFF.

This chain links TRBV5-1 with TRBJ2-3, with TRBD2 identical over 13 bases. CDR3 size: 16 residues. Looked up from germline, CDR1 is SGHRS and CDR2 is YFSETQ. Trimming took 0 bases from V and 6 from J; bases not matched to a gene: 4. The CDR3 nucleotides read TGCGCCAGCAGCTTGGGACTAGCGGGAGGCGTCGATACGCAGTATTTT. As protein: CASSLGLAGGVDTQYF.

Of note for this clone: A junction end diverges from the germline sequence, so it may reflect a read error. The rearrangement links TRBV7-7 to TRBJ2-1, with 8 bases fitting TRBD2. The CDR3 is 16 amino acids. In germline, CDR1 is SSHAT, CDR2 FNYEAQ (reference sequence). The CDR3 here is CASSPSAGVSRGEQFF. Written as DNA, the CDR3 is TGTGCTAGCAGCCCCTCAGCGGGAGTATCCAGGGGTGAGCAGTTCTTC.

V is TRBV6-1 and J is TRBJ1-1, with 7 positions matching TRBD1. Germline lookup yields CDR1 MNHNS and CDR2 SASEGT. This CDR3 spans 15 amino acids. V lost 0 bases and J lost 4; bases outside the gene matches: 5. The CDR3 DNA reads as TGTGCCAGCAGTGAAGCGCTACAGGGGAGCACTGAAGCTTTCTTT. Amino acid sequence: CASSEALQGSTEAFF.

This clone was observed once. V is TRBV11-3 and J is TRBJ2-2; TRBD2 matches 9 bases. The CDR3 loop spans 16 amino acids. The V segment lost 2 bases and the J segment 3 bases; nucleotides outside the gene matches: 4. CDR1 is SGHNT and CDR2 is YENEEA in the germline V gene. CDR3: CASSLQAGGDTGELFF. In DNA form, the CDR3 reads TGTGCCAGCAGCTTACAGGCGGGAGGGGACACCGGGGAGCTGTTTTTT.

The rearrangement joins TRBV27 to TRBJ2-5, with TRBD2 identical over 7 bases. The J segment lost 2 bases and the V segment lost 2 bases, leaving 5 bases of the junction unmatched. The CDR3 is 15 amino acids. CDR1 is MNHEY, CDR2 SMNVEV, per germline (reference sequence). In DNA, the CDR3 is TGTGCCAGCAGTTTAAATTCGGGGGGTCAAGAGACCCAGTACTTC. As protein: CASSLNSGGQETQYF.

This chain connects TRBV18 to TRBJ1-2, with D possibly being TRBD1 (5 bases). V lost 6 bases and J 5 bases, leaving 16 bases between the germline ends. CDR1 is KGHSH, CDR2 LQKENI, per germline. The CDR3 extends over 14 amino acids. This CDR3 reads CASSGGSVIYGYTF. The CDR3, as DNA: TGTGCCAGCTCGGGGGGTTCGGTGATATATGGCTACACCTTC. The variable domain in full, with the rest retrieved from reference TRBV18 and TRBJ1-2, is NAGVMQNPRHLVRRRGQEARLRCSPMKGHSHVYWYRQLPEEGLKFMVYLQKENIIDESGMPKERFSAEFPKEGPSILRIQQVVRGDSAAYFCASSGGSVIYGYTFGSGTRLTVV.

This clone came up once. The gene calls are TRBV7-2 and TRBJ2-7, with 7 positions matching TRBD2. The J segment lost 3 bases and the V segment lost 1 base, leaving 6 bases of the junction unmatched. In germline, CDR1 is SGHTA, CDR2 FQGNSA. This CDR3 has 15 residues. The CDR3 sequence: CASSLGGLELYEQYF. CDR3 in DNA: TGTGCCAGCAGCTTAGGAGGACTAGAGCTCTACGAGCAGTACTTC.

The V call is TRBV5-1, the J call TRBJ1-6; D gene uncertain. V was shortened by 0 bases and J by 6 bases, with 7 bases between the two germline ends. Germline V lookup: CDR1 SGHRS, CDR2 YFSETQ. This CDR3 has 14 residues. The CDR3, as DNA: TGCGCCAGCAGCTTGGTTCCCATTAATTCACCCCTCCACTTT. It is translated as CASSLVPINSPLHF.

V is TRBV7-2 and J is TRBJ2-2; 12 nucleotides align to TRBD2. V lost 5 bases to trimming and J lost 6 bases; unmatched junction nucleotides: 7. The CDR3 has 16 amino acids. The V gene's germline CDR1 is SGHTA and CDR2 FQGNSA. In nucleotides, the CDR3 is TGTGCCAGCAGCGCTGGACTAGCGGGACGGGCCGGGGAGCTGTTTTTT. It encodes CASSAGLAGRAGELFF. Combining the CDR3 with reference TRBV7-2 and TRBJ2-2 gives the whole variable domain GAGVSQSPSNKVTEKGKDVELRCDPISGHTALYWYRQSLGQGLEFLIYFQGNSAPDKSGLPSDRFSAERTGGSVSTLTIQRTQQEDSAVYLCASSAGLAGRAGELFFGEGSRLTVL.

The rearrangement joins TRBV27 to TRBJ2-7, with D possibly matching TRBD2 (6 bases). The CDR3 consists of 13 residues. The V end was cut by 6 bases, the J end by 2 bases, with 11 bases between. Per the germline V gene, CDR1 is MNHEY and CDR2 is SMNVEV (reference sequence). The CDR3 is CASRRRGAYEQYF. The CDR3 DNA sequence: TGTGCCAGCAGGAGGCGGGGAGCCTACGAGCAGTACTTC.

This clone has just a few counts. The chain recombines TRBV4-3 with TRBJ1-4; a possible D gene is TRBD1 (6 bases). Germline V gives CDR1 LGHNA, CDR2 YSLEER. The CDR3 has 16 amino acids. V was cut by 3 bases and J by 5 bases, with 16 bases left in between. For the CDR3, the DNA is TGCGCCAGCAGCCAGACAGGCCCCCCCGAAAATGAAAAACTGTTTTTT. It codes for CASSQTGPPENEKLFF.